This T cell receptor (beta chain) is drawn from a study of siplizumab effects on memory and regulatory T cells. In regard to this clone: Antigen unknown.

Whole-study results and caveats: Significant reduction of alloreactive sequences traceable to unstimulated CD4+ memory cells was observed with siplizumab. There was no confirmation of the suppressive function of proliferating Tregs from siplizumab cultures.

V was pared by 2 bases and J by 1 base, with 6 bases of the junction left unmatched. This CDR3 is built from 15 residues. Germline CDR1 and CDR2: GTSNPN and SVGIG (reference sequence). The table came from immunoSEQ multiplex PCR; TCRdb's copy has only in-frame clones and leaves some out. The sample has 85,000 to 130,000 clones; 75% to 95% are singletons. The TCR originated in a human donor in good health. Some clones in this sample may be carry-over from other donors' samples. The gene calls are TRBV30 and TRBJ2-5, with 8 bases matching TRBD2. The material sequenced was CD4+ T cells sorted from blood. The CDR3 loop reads CAWSTGLGSQETQYF. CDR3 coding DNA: TGTGCCTGGAGTACGGGACTAGGATCCCAAGAGACCCAGTACTTC.